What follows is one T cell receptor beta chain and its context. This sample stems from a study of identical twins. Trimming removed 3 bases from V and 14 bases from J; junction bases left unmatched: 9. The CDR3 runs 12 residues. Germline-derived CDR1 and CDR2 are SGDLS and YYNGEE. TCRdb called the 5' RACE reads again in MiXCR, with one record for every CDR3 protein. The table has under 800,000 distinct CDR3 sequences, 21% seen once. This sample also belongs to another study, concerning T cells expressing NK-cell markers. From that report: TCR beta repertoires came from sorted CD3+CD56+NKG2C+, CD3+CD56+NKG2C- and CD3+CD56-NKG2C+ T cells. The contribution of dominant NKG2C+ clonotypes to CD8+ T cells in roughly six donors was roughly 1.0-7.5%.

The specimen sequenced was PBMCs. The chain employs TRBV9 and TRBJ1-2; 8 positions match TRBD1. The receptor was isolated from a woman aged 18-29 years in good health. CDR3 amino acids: CASSASDRGGTF. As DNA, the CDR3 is TGTGCCAGCAGCGCTAGCGACAGGGGAGGGACCTTC.